A single sample is the source of the 17 T cell receptor beta chains below, sequenced in a study of cytomegalovirus exposure and HLA in healthy donors. The PCR employed 60 Vbeta primers together with 13 Jbeta primers. The data were produced by immunoSEQ multiplex PCR, yet TCRdb's version contains in-frame clones alone and is incomplete. The top ten clones hold about 11% of a sample with around 150,000 clones, more than 70% of them seen once. Sequencing input: PBMCs. These TCRs come from a man younger than 35 in good health and CMV-seropositive.

V is TRBV5-4 and J is TRBJ2-5; 7 nucleotides agree with TRBD2. The germline gives CDR1 SGHNT, CDR2 YYREEE (reference sequence). This CDR3 has 15 amino acids. After removal of 5 bases from V and 2 bases from J, the junction contained 9 bases not matched to a gene. CDR3 in DNA: TGTGCCAGCAGGGAACCGGGAGGCAGTCAAGAGACCCAGTACTTC. It is translated as CASREPGGSQETQYF.

V gene TRBV15 combines with J gene TRBJ2-3, with D tentatively TRBD1 (6 bases). In germline, CDR1 is LNHNV, CDR2 YYDKDF (reference sequence). The CDR3 is made up of 17 amino acids. V shed 0 bases and J shed 4 bases, with 17 bases lying between them. Here the CDR3 reads CATSRELQGRQADTQYF. The CDR3 nucleotides are TGTGCCACCAGCAGAGAGCTACAGGGTCGTCAGGCAGATACGCAGTATTTT.

This chain connects TRBV5-5 to TRBJ2-1; the match to TRBD2 covers 10 bases. The CDR3 is made up of 17 amino acids. In germline, CDR1 is SGHKS, CDR2 YYEKEE (reference sequence). The junction had 7 bases not matched to a gene; V was cut back by 0 bases and J by 4 bases. CDR3 nucleotides: TGTGCCAGCAGCTTGGGGCTAGCGGGAGTTCCGTACAATGAGCAGTTCTTC. Amino acid sequence: CASSLGLAGVPYNEQFF.

This sequence joins TRBV28 and TRBJ2-7, with a weak D call TRBD2 (6 bases). Germline V CDR1 and CDR2: MDHEN, SYDVKM. Trimming cost V 2 bases and J 6 bases, with 8 bases left between them. The CDR3 spans 12 residues. In DNA, the CDR3 is TGTGCCAGCAGTTTAATGGGGGGCGAGCAGTACTTC. Translated: CASSLMGGEQYF.

This chain links TRBV7-2 with TRBJ1-2, with a weak D call TRBD1 (5 bases). This CDR3 has 12 amino acids. CDR1 and CDR2 (germline): SGHTA, FQGNSA. The V end was cut by 8 bases, the J end by 6 bases, with 13 bases between. CDR3: CASSRTPNGYTF. As DNA, the CDR3 is TGTGCCAGCTCGCGGACACCGAATGGCTACACCTTC.

The chain links TRBV5-6 to TRBJ2-7; TRBD1 matches at 8 bases. J lost 6 bases, V lost 7 bases, and 15 bases had no gene match. Germline V CDR1 and CDR2: SGHDT, YYEEEE. The CDR3 is 15 amino acids. The CDR3 region is CASRPRRGHRREQYF. DNA for the CDR3: TGTGCCAGCCGCCCACGCAGGGGGCATCGCCGCGAGCAGTACTTC. Looking up the rest from reference TRBV5-6 and TRBJ2-7 gives the full variable domain: DAGVTQSPTHLIKTRGQQVTLRCSPKSGHDTVSWYQQALGQGPQFIFQYYEEEERQRGNFPDRFSGHQFPNYSSELNVNALLLGDSALYLCASRPRRGHRREQYFGPGTRLTVT.

The V and J genes are TRBV4-1 and TRBJ2-7; 13 bases agree with TRBD2. The CDR3 is made up of 20 amino acids. CDR1 and CDR2 from the germline V gene are MGHRA and YSYEKL. V shed 2 bases and J 3 bases; nucleotides not matched to a gene: 16. The CDR3 loop reads CASSQQGGLAGEQVDYEQYF. As DNA, the CDR3 is TGCGCCAGCAGCCAACAGGGTGGACTAGCGGGAGAGCAGGTGGACTACGAGCAGTACTTC.

The rearrangement uses TRBV29-1 and TRBJ1-1; D unresolved. The germline V gene encodes CDR1 SQVTM and CDR2 ANQGSEA. Trimming stripped 5 bases from V and 5 bases from J, with 6 bases between. The CDR3 covers 10 residues. CDR3 DNA sequence: TGCAGCGTTTTTATGACTGAAGCTTTCTTT. Protein product: CSVFMTEAFF.

The genes are TRBV7-6 and TRBJ2-2, with D uncertain. The CDR3 spans 14 residues. CDR1 is SGHVS, CDR2 FNYEAQ, per germline. The germline V and J ends were trimmed by 5 bases and 0 bases, with 7 bases remaining between them. The CDR3 DNA is TGTGCCAGCAGCCCGACTCCGAACACCGGGGAGCTGTTTTTT. It yields the protein CASSPTPNTGELFF.

The V and J genes are TRBV27 and TRBJ2-1, with 7 bases that match TRBD2. Germline-derived CDR1 and CDR2 are MNHEY and SMNVEV (reference sequence). The CDR3 spans 18 residues. V lost 2 bases, J lost 6 bases, and 16 bases stayed unmatched. The CDR3 DNA is TGTGCCAGCAGTTTAAGGGAGGGCCTCGTTCTTGGGTCCAATGAGCAGTTCTTC. Its translation: CASSLREGLVLGSNEQFF.

This chain's CDR3 is CASSPGQGRGNTEAFF. The DNA of the CDR3 is TGTGCCAGTAGCCCGGGACAGGGGAGGGGGAACACTGAAGCTTTCTTT. The chain employs TRBV19 and TRBJ1-1; TRBD1 aligns across 10 bases. This CDR3 spans 16 amino acids. V was clipped by 6 bases and J by 1 base; unmatched bases: 8. Germline assignment: CDR1 LNHDA and CDR2 SQIVND (reference sequence). Full variable domain (outside the CDR3, taken from reference TRBV19 and TRBJ1-1): DGGITQSPKYLFRKEGQNVTLSCEQNLNHDAMYWYRQDPGQGLRLIYYSQIVNDFQKGDIAEGYSVSREKKESFPLTVTSAQKNPTAFYLCASSPGQGRGNTEAFFGQGTRLTVV.

The J gene is TRBJ2-1, the V gene TRBV7-9, with 7 bases matching TRBD2. The CDR3 runs to 15 residues. The germline V gene has CDR1 SEHNR and CDR2 FQNEAQ (reference sequence). Losses at the gene ends were 3 bases for V and 1 base for J; bases not matched to a gene: 3. The CDR3, as DNA: TGTGCCAGCAGCTTTGGGGGGGAGTCCTACAATGAGCAGTTCTTC. It codes for CASSFGGESYNEQFF.

The chain links TRBV7-2 to TRBJ2-1; 8 nucleotides line up with TRBD2. The CDR3 runs 16 residues. Unmatched junction bases numbered 6, after V lost 1 base and J lost 4 bases. The V gene's germline CDR1 is SGHTA and CDR2 FQGNSA. CDR3 nucleotide sequence: TGTGCCAGCAGCTTAGGGTCGGGAGGGCCGTACAATGAGCAGTTCTTC. Translated, it gives CASSLGSGGPYNEQFF. Full variable domain (missing parts from reference TRBV7-2 and TRBJ2-1): GAGVSQSPSNKVTEKGKDVELRCDPISGHTALYWYRQSLGQGLEFLIYFQGNSAPDKSGLPSDRFSAERTGGSVSTLTIQRTQQEDSAVYLCASSLGSGGPYNEQFFGPGTRLTVL.

V is TRBV4-1 and J is TRBJ2-3; D is undetermined. Germline V gives CDR1 MGHRA, CDR2 YSYEKL. Trimming shortened V by 6 bases and J by 6 bases, and 10 bases separated the two germline ends. This CDR3 contains 12 residues. The CDR3 DNA follows: TGCGCCAGCAGTCCCGCCCAGGATACGCAGTATTTT. Its protein product is CASSPAQDTQYF.

The chain joins TRBV27 to TRBJ1-1; D not resolved. Germline assignment: CDR1 MNHEY and CDR2 SMNVEV (reference sequence). V lost 3 bases and J lost 4, with 12 bases in between. This CDR3 contains 14 residues. CDR3 sequence reads: CASSFSGVGTEAFF. Written as DNA, the CDR3 is TGTGCCAGCAGTTTCTCCGGGGTGGGCACTGAAGCTTTCTTT.

This clone was seen a single time. The chain recombines TRBV4-2 with TRBJ1-4; D perhaps matches TRBD1 (5 bases). Germline V lookup: CDR1 LGHNA, CDR2 YNFKEQ. Trimming removed 0 bases at V and 4 bases at J, with 9 bases between. The CDR3 length is 15 residues. This chain's CDR3 is CASSQEGDFNEKLFF. The CDR3 DNA is TGTGCCAGCAGCCAAGAAGGGGACTTTAATGAAAAACTGTTTTTT.

The chain joins TRBV7-8 to TRBJ2-1; 9 nucleotides align to TRBD2. V lost 5 bases, J lost 5 bases, and 7 bases stayed unmatched. Looked up from germline, CDR1 is SGHVS and CDR2 is FQNEAQ. This CDR3 has 15 amino acids. The CDR3 nucleotides are TGTGCCAGCAGCCCGCGGACTAGCGTAGACAATGAGCAGTTCTTC. It translates to CASSPRTSVDNEQFF.